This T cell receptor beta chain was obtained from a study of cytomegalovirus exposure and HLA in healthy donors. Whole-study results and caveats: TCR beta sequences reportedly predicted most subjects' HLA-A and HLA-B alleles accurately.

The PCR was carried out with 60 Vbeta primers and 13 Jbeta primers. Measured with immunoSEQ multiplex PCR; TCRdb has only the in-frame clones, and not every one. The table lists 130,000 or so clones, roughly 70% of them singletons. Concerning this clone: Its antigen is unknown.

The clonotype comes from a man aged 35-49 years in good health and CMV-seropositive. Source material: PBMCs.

CDR3 sequence reads: CASSPIGGTAKNIQYF. The CDR3 nucleotides are TGTGCCAGCAGTCCCATCGGAGGAACAGCCAAAAACATTCAGTACTTC. The V and J genes are TRBV28 and TRBJ2-4, with TRBD2 as a possible D gene (5 bases). Deletions cut 5 bases from V and 0 bases from J, with 14 bases between. The length of the CDR3 is 16 residues. Germline V gene data show CDR1 as MDHEN and CDR2 as SYDVKM. Combining the CDR3 with reference TRBV28 and TRBJ2-4 gives the whole variable domain DVKVTQSSRYLVKRTGEKVFLECVQDMDHENMFWYRQDPGLGLRLIYFSYDVKMKEKGDIPEGYSVSREKKERFSLILESASTNQTSMYLCASSPIGGTAKNIQYFGAGTRLSVL.